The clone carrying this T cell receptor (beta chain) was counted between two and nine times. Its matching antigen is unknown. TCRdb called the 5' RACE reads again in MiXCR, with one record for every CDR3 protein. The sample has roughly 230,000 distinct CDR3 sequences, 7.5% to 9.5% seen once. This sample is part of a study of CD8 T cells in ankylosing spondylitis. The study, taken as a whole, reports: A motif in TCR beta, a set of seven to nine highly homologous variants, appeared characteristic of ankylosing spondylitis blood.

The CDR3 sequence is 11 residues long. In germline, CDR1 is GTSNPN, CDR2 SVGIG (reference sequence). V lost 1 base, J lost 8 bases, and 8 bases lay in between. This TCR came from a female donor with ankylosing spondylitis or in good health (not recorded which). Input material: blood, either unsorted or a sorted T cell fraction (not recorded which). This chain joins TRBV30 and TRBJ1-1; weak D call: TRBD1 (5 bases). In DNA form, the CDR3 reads TGTGCCTGGAGTGCCCGGACAGAAGCTTTCTTT. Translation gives CAWSARTEAFF.